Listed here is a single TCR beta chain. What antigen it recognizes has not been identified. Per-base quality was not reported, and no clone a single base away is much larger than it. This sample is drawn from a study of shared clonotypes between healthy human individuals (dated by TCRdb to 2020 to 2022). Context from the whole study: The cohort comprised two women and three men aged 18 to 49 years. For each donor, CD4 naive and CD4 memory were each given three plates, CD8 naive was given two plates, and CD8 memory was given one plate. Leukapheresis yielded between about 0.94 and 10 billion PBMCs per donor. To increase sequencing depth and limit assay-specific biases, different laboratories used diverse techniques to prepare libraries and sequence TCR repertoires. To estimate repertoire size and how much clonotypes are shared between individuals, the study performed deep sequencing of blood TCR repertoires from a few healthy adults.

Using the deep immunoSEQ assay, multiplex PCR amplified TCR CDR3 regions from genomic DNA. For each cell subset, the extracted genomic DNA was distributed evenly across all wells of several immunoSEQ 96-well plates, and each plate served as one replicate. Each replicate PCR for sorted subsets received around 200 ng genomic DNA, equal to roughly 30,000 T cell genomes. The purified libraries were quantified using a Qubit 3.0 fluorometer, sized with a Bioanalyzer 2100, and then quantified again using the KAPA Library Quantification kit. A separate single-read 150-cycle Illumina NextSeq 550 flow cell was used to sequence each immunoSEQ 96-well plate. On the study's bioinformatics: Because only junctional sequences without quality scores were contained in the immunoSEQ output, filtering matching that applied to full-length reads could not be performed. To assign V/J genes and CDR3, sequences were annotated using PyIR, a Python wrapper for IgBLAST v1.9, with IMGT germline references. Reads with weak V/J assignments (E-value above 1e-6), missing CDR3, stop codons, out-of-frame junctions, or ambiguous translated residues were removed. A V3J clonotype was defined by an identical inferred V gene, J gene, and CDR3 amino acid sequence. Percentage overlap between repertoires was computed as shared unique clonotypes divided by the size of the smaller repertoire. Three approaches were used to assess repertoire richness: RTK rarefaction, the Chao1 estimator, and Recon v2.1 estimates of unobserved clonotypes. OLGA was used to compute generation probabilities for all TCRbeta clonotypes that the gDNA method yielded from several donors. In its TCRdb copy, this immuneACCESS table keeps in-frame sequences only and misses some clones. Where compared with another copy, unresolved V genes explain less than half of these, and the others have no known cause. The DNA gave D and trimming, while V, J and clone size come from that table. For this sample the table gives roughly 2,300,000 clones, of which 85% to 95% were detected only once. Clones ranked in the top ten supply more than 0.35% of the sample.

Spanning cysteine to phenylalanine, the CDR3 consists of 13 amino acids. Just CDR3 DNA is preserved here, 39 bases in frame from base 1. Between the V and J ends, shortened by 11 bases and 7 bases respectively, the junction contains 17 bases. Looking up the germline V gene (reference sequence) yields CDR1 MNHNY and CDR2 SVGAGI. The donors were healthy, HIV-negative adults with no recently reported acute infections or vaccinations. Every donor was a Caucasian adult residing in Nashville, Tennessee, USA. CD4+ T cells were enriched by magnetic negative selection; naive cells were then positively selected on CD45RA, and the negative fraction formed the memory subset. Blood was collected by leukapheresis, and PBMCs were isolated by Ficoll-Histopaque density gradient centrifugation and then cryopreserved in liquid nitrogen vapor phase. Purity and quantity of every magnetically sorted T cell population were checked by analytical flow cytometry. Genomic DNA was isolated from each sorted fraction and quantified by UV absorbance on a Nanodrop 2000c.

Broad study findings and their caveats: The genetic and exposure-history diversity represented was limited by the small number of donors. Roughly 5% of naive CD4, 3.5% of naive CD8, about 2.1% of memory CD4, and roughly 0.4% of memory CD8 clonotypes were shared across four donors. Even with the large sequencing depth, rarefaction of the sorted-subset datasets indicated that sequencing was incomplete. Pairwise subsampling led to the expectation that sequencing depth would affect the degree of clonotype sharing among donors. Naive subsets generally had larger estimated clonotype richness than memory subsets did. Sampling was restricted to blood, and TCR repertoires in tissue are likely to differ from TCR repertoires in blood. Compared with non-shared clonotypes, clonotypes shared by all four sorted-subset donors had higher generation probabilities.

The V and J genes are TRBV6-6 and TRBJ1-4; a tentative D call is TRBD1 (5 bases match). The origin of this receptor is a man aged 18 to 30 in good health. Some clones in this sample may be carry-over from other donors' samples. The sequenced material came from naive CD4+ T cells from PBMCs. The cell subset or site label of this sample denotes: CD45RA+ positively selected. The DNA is TGTGCCGCACGGGGACGAACGGGTGAAAAACTGTTTTTT. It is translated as CAARGRTGEKLFF.